This T cell receptor beta chain comes out of a study of T cell responses to AZD1222 COVID-19 vaccine. TCRdb keeps only in-frame clones here, not all; method: immunoSEQ multiplex PCR. The table records some 130,000 clones, approximately 80% of them present only once. Sample: peripheral blood, taken on day 0 of AZD1222 vaccination. The clonotype was recovered from an adult in good health.

The DNA of the CDR3 is TGTGCCAGCAGCTTATTGGGACAGGGGCTTTATAATTCACCCCTCCACTTT. Protein: CASSLLGQGLYNSPLHF. The chain recombines TRBV5-6 with TRBJ1-6; 10 nucleotides agree with TRBD1. Germline-derived CDR1 and CDR2 are SGHDT and YYEEEE. Germline trimming cut 2 bases from V and 4 bases from J; bases unmatched to any gene: 6. CDR3 length: 17 residues.